This entry is about one T cell receptor (beta chain). Sequencing was performed with immunoSEQ multiplex PCR; in TCRdb, only in-frame clones are kept and a portion is missing. The sample shows roughly 34,000 clones, about 82% of them seen only once. The data derive from a study of blood T cell repertoires in COVID-19. Study-level background: PBMCs, B-cell-depleted T cells, or T cells provided the cDNA or gDNA that made up the material.

Sequencing used peripheral blood. The sequence was collected from a man older than 75 with active COVID-19.

The CDR3 is CASSRSDTQYF. The CDR3 nucleotides are TGTGCCAGCAGCCGTTCGGATACGCAGTATTTT. The chain recombines TRBV7-2 with TRBJ2-3; no clear D gene. CDR3 length: 11 amino acids. Germline CDR1 SGHTA, CDR2 FQGNSA. Between the trimmed V and J ends, which lost 5 bases and 6 bases, there was a span of 6 bases. The full variable domain, its missing parts supplied by reference TRBV7-2 and TRBJ2-3, is GAGVSQSPSNKVTEKGKDVELRCDPISGHTALYWYRQSLGQGLEFLIYFQGNSAPDKSGLPSDRFSAERTGGSVSTLTIQRTQQEDSAVYLCASSRSDTQYFGPGTRLTVL.